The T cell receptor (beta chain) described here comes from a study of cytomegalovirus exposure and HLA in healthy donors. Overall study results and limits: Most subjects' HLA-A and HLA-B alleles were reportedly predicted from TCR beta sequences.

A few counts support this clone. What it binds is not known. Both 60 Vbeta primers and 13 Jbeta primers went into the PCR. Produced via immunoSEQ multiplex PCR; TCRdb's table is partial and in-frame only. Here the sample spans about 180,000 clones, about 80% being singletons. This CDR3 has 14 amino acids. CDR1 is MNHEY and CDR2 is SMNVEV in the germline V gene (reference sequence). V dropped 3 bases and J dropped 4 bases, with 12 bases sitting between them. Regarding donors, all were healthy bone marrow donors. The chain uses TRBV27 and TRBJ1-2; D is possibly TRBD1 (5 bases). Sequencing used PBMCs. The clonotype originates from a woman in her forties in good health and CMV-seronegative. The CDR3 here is CASSLDAGLYGYTF. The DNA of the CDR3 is TGTGCCAGCAGTTTGGATGCAGGGCTCTATGGCTACACCTTC.